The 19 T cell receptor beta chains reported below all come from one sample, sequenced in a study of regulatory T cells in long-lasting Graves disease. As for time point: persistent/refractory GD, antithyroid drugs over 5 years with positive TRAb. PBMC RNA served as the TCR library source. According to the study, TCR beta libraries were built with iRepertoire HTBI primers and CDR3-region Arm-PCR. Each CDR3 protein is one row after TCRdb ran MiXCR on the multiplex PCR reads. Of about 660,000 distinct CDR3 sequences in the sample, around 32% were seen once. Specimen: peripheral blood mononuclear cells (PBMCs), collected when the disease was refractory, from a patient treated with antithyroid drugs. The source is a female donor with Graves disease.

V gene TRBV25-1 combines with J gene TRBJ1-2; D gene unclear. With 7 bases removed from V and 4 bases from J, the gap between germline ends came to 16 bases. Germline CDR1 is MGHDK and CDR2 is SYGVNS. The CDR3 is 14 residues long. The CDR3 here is CASTDPLKGYGYTF. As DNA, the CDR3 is TGTGCCAGCACTGATCCTCTCAAGGGCTATGGCTACACCTTC.

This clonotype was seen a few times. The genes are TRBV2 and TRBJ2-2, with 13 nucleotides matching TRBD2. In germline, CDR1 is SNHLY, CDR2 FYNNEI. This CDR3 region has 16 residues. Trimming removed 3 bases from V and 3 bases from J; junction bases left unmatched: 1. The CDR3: CASSEGTSGDTGELFF. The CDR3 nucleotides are TGTGCCAGCAGTGAGGGGACTAGCGGGGACACCGGGGAGCTGTTTTTT.

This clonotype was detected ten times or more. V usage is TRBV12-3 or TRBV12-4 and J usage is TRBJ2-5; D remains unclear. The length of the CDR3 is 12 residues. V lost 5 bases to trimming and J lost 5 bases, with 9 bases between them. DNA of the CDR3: TGTGCCAGCAGTGGGCCCGGGGAGACCCAGTACTTC. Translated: CASSGPGETQYF.

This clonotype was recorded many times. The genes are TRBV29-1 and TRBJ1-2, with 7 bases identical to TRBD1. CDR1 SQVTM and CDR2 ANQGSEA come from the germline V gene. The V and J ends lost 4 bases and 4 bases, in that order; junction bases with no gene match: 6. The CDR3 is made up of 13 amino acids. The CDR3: CSVADRRGYGYTF. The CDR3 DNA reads TGCAGCGTTGCGGACAGGCGGGGCTATGGCTACACCTTC.

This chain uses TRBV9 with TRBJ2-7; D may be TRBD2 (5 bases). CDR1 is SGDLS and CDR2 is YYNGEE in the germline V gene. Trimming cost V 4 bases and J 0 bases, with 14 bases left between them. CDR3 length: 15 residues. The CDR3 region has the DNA TGTGCCAGCAGCTCCCCACTCGGGAACTCCTACGAGCAGTACTTC. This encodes CASSSPLGNSYEQYF.

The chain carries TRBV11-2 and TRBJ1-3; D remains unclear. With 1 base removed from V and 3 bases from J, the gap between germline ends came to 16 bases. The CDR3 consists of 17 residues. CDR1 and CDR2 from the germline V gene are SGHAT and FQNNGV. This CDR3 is CASSLGLPNIIGNTIYF. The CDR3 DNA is TGTGCCAGCAGCTTAGGACTACCTAATATCATTGGAAACACCATATATTTT.

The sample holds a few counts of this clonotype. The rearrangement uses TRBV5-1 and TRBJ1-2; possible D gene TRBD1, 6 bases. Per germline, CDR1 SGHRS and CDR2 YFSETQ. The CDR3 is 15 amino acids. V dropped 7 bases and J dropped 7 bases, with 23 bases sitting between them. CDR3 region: CASGSGQPNLFGYTF. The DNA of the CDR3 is TGCGCCAGCGGATCCGGACAGCCGAACCTCTTTGGCTACACCTTC.

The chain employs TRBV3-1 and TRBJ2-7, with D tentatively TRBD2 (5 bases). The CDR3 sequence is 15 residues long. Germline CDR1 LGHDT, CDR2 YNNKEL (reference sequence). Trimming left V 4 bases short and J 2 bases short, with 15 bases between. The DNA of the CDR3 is TGTGCCAGCAGCCCCATGATAACGGGAACCTACGAGCAGTACTTC. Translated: CASSPMITGTYEQYF.

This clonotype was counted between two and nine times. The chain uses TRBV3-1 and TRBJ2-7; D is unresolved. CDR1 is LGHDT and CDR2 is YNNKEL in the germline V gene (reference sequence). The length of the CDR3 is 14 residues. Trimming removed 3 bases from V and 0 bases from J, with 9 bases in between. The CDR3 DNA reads TGTGCCAGCAGCCATTCCTGGAGCTCCTACGAGCAGTACTTC. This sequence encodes CASSHSWSSYEQYF.

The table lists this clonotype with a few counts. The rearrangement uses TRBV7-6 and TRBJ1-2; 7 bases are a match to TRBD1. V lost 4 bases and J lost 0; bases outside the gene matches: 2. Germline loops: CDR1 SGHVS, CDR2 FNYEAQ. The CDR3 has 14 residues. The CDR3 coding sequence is TGTGCCAGCAGCTCAGGACAGGCTAACTATGGCTACACCTTC. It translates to CASSSGQANYGYTF.

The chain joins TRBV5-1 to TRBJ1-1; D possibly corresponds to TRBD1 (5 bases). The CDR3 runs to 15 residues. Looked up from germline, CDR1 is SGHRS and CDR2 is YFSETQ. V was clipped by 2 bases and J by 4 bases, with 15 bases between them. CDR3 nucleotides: TGCGCCAGCAGCTTATACCAGGGCTCGGGCACTGAAGCTTTCTTT. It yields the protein CASSLYQGSGTEAFF.

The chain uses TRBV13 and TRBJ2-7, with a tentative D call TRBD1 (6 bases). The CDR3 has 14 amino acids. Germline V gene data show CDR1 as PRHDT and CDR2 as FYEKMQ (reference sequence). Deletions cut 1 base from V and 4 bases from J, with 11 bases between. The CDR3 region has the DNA TGTGCCAGCAGCTTAGTGGCACAGGGATACGAGCAGTACTTC. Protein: CASSLVAQGYEQYF.

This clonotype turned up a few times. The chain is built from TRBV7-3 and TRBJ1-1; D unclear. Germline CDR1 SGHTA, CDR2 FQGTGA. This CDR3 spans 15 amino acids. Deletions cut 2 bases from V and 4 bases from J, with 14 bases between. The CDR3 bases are TGTGCCAGCAGCTTATCGTGGGGTTCGGGCACTGAAGCTTTCTTT. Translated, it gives CASSLSWGSGTEAFF.

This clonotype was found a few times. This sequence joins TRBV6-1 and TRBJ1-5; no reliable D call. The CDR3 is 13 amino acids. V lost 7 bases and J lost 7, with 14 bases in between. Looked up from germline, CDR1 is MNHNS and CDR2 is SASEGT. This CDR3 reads CASTRTEWQPQHF. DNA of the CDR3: TGTGCCAGCACCCGAACAGAGTGGCAGCCCCAGCATTTT.

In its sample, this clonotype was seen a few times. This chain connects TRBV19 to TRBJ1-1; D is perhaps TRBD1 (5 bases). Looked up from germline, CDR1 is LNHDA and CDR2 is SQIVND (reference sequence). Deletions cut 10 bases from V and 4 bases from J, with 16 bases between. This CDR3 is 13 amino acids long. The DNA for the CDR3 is TGTGCCACAGAAGGGCAGGGTGGCACTGAAGCTTTCTTT. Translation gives CATEGQGGTEAFF.

Here the CDR3 DNA reads TGTGCCAGCAGCTTAGAGGAACCGGGGCGAAATTCACCCCTCCACTTT. Protein product: CASSLEEPGRNSPLHF. This chain joins TRBV11-3 and TRBJ1-6, with D perhaps TRBD1 (5 bases). The CDR3 is 16 residues long. CDR1 and CDR2 (germline): SGHNT, YENEEA. V was cut by 0 bases and J by 7 bases, with 13 bases left in between.

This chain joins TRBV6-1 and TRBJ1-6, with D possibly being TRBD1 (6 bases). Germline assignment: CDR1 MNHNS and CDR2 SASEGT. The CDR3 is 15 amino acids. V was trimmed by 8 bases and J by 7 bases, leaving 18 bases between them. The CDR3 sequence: CASGTRGQLNSPLHF. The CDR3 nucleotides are TGTGCCAGCGGCACTCGGGGGCAGTTAAATTCACCCCTCCACTTT.

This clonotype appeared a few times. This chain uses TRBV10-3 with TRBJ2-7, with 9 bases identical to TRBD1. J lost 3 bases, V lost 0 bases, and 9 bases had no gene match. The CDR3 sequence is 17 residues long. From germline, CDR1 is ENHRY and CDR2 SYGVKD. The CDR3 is CAISESTRQGGFYEQYF. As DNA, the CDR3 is TGTGCCATCAGTGAGTCTACCCGACAGGGGGGGTTCTACGAGCAGTACTTC.

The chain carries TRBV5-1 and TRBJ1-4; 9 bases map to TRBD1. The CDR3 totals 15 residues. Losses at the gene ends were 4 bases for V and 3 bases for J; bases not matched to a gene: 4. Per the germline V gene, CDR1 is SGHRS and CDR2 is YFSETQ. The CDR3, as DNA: TGCGCCAGCAGCACGGGACAGGGAGCTAATGAAAAACTGTTTTTT. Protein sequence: CASSTGQGANEKLFF.